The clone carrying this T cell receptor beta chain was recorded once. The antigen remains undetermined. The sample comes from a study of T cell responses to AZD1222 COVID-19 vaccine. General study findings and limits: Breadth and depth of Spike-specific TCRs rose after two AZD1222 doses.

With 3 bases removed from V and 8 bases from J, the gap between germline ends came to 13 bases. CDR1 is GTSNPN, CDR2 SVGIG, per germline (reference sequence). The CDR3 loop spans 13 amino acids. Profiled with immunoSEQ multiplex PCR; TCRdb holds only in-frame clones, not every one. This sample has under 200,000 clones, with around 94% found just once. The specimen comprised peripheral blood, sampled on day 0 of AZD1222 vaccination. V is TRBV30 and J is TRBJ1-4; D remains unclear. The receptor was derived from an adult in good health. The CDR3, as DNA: TGTGCCTGGAGCCCTGGACGTGGGGAAAAACTGTTTTTT. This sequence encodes CAWSPGRGEKLFF.